These 6 T cell receptor beta chains were sequenced from one sample in a study of blood T cell repertoires in COVID-19. Data came from immunoSEQ multiplex PCR; TCRdb stores just in-frame clones and leaves some out. The sample carries about 670,000 clones, approximately 90% recorded once. The sequenced sample consisted of peripheral blood. The receptors were gathered from a woman younger than 30 with acute or convalescent COVID-19.

The chain employs TRBV5-5 and TRBJ2-7; 7 bases line up with TRBD1. The ends lost 4 bases at V and 0 bases at J; junction bases unmatched: 4. This CDR3 comprises 14 residues. Per the germline V gene, CDR1 is SGHKS and CDR2 is YYEKEE (reference sequence). Here the CDR3 reads CASSGTVNSYEQYF. The CDR3 bases are TGTGCCAGCAGCGGGACAGTAAACTCCTACGAGCAGTACTTC.

The gene calls are TRBV7-2 and TRBJ2-3; 8 bases are a match to TRBD1. Per germline, CDR1 SGHTA and CDR2 FQGNSA. The CDR3 covers 15 residues. V dropped 5 bases and J dropped 4; count of bases not matched to a gene: 8. As DNA, the CDR3 is TGTGCCAGCAGCGTTCGCCAGGGGGCTTCAGATACGCAGTATTTT. It specifies CASSVRQGASDTQYF.

This chain connects TRBV7-9 to TRBJ1-5; TRBD1 might be the D (5 bases). V lost 0 bases and J 9 bases, leaving 12 bases between the germline ends. The CDR3 consists of 14 residues. Germline CDR1 is SEHNR and CDR2 is FQNEAQ (reference sequence). CDR3 bases: TGTGCCAGCAGCTTAGCTGCGGGGGTCTCGCCCCAGCATTTT. It yields the protein CASSLAAGVSPQHF.

The chain couples TRBV25-1 to TRBJ1-2; D is perhaps TRBD1 (5 bases). The CDR3 is made up of 12 amino acids. The germline V gene encodes CDR1 MGHDK and CDR2 SYGVNS. The CDR3 DNA follows: TGTGCGAGCGATAGGGGCACATATGGCTACACCTTC. Its protein product is CASDRGTYGYTF.

This chain connects TRBV5-8 to TRBJ2-1, with TRBD1 identical over 7 bases. In germline, CDR1 is SGHTS, CDR2 YDEGEE. The CDR3 runs to 17 residues. The trim removed 1 base at V and 9 bases at J, leaving 16 bases unmatched. The CDR3 DNA follows: TGTGCCAGCAGCTTGACAATAAGGGGGCAAGGATATGGTGAGCAGTTCTTC. Its translation: CASSLTIRGQGYGEQFF.

V and J are TRBV6-2 or TRBV6-3 and TRBJ1-5; 8 nucleotides line up with TRBD1. CDR3 size: 20 residues. V lost 2 bases and J lost 0; bases outside the gene matches: 15. The germline V gene has CDR1 MNHEY and CDR2 SVGEGT. The chain's CDR3 is CASSYHGTGVNPNSNQPQHF. Here the CDR3 DNA reads TGTGCCAGCAGTTACCATGGGACAGGAGTTAACCCTAATAGCAATCAGCCCCAGCATTTT.